The source of this TCR beta chain is a study of chemoradiotherapy in HPV16-positive cancers. The CDR3 loop spans 15 amino acids. Trimming removed 8 bases from V and 4 bases from J; junction bases left unmatched: 12. Germline values: CDR1 ENHRY, CDR2 SYGVKD. Produced via immunoSEQ multiplex PCR; TCRdb's table is partial and in-frame only. This table has more than 35,000 clones, 76% appearing once. This chain connects TRBV10-3 to TRBJ2-5, with TRBD2 matching 8 bases. This TCR was recovered from a human donor with HPV-associated anogenital cancer. Sequencing used blood, obtained from a patient who underwent chemoradiotherapy. The CDR3 loop reads CAISPGTSAVETQYF. In DNA, the CDR3 is TGTGCCATCTCTCCCGGGACTAGTGCCGTAGAGACCCAGTACTTC.